Listed here are 26 T cell receptor beta chains from one sample, sequenced in a study of T cell repertoires in cytomegalovirus infection. TCRdb called the reads again in MiXCR, with one record for every CDR3 protein. The sample shows roughly 760,000 distinct CDR3 sequences, less than 40% of them seen only once. Sequenced sample: PBMCs. These receptors were collected from a human donor in good health (CMV status not recorded). Some clones in this sample may be carry-over from other donors' samples.

V gene TRBV12-3 or TRBV12-4 combines with J gene TRBJ1-2, with D hard to call. Deletions cut 2 bases from V and 7 bases from J, with 8 bases between. CDR3 size: 12 residues. CDR3 loop: CASSLSYSGYTF. Here the CDR3 DNA reads TGTGCCAGCAGTTTATCATATTCTGGCTACACCTTC.

CDR3 in DNA: TGTGCCAGCAGTGAAGCCGGGCGGGAGACCCAGTACTTC. This codes for CASSEAGRETQYF. The rearrangement uses TRBV25-1 and TRBJ2-5; D is unresolved. Germline CDR1 MGHDK, CDR2 SYGVNS. V was trimmed by 2 bases and J by 5 bases, leaving 9 bases between them. The CDR3 covers 13 residues.

This sequence joins TRBV11-2 and TRBJ1-1, with 7 bases matching TRBD1. The CDR3 has 16 residues. J lost 1 base, V lost 5 bases, and 10 bases had no gene match. Germline-derived CDR1 and CDR2 are SGHAT and FQNNGV. CDR3 DNA: TGTGCCAGCAGCATCGGGACCTCAGGGGGGAACACTGAAGCTTTCTTT. Translated, it gives CASSIGTSGGNTEAFF.

CDR3 amino acids: CASRRTRDPTREPQHF. The CDR3 region has the DNA TGTGCCAGCAGGCGGACCCGGGACCCTACGAGGGAGCCCCAGCATTTT. This chain joins TRBV28 and TRBJ1-5; D possibly corresponds to TRBD1 (5 bases). Trimming pared 6 bases from V and 8 bases from J, leaving 23 bases between. Germline V gene sequence: CDR1 MDHEN, CDR2 SYDVKM. This CDR3 region has 16 residues.

The chain recombines TRBV12-3 or TRBV12-4 with TRBJ2-5, with 7 bases that match TRBD2. V trimming: 4 bases; J trimming: 7 bases; junction bases outside the gene matches: 12. The CDR3 is 15 residues long. CDR3 in DNA: TGTGCCAGCAGTTCCCGGGCCTCGGTAGCGGGGACCCAGTACTTC. Its translation: CASSSRASVAGTQYF.

The chain employs TRBV29-1 and TRBJ2-2, with D hard to call. The V gene's germline CDR1 is SQVTM and CDR2 ANQGSEA. This CDR3 is 12 amino acids long. V gave up 4 bases and J gave up 4 bases, with 7 bases separating them. CDR3 amino acids: CSVARTTGELFF. In nucleotides, the CDR3 is TGCAGCGTTGCCAGGACCACCGGGGAGCTGTTTTTT.

This clonotype was seen at least ten times. The chain combines TRBV7-2 with TRBJ2-6; unclear D gene. The V gene lost 2 bases and the J gene lost 1 base, with 6 bases spanning the gap. The CDR3 spans 15 residues. The germline CDR1 and CDR2 sequences are SGHTA and FQGNSA. The CDR3 nucleotides read TGTGCCAGCAGCTTATTCCGGTCTGGGGCCAACGTCCTGACTTTC. This translates into CASSLFRSGANVLTF.

J is TRBJ1-5 and V is TRBV7-4; D perhaps matches TRBD1 (6 bases). The CDR3 consists of 14 residues. Germline V CDR1 and CDR2: SGHVT, SQSDAQ. V was trimmed by 5 bases and J by 7 bases, leaving 15 bases between them. This CDR3 reads CASSARDTVQPQHF. CDR3 nucleotide sequence: TGTGCCAGCAGCGCCCGGGACACCGTCCAGCCCCAGCATTTT.

This clonotype was found a few times. This chain links TRBV28 with TRBJ2-7; either TRBD1 or TRBD2 may supply D (5 bases each). Per germline, CDR1 MDHEN and CDR2 SYDVKM. The CDR3 covers 16 residues. The V gene lost 3 bases and the J gene lost 4 bases, with 19 bases spanning the gap. The CDR3 bases are TGTGCCAGCAGTTTCCCCCTCCGGGACGCAGATTACGAGCAGTACTTC. The encoded protein is CASSFPLRDADYEQYF.

The chain uses TRBV6-5 and TRBJ1-2; a weak D match, TRBD1 (5 bases). V was trimmed by 7 bases and J by 4 bases, leaving 10 bases between them. This CDR3 is 12 amino acids long. Germline V gene lookup returns CDR1 MNHEY and CDR2 SVGAGI. The CDR3 reads CASTDGGYGYTF. CDR3 bases: TGTGCCAGCACCGACGGGGGCTATGGCTACACCTTC.

The chain recombines TRBV7-2 with TRBJ2-1, with 13 bases that match TRBD2. The CDR3 length is 17 residues. V shed 3 bases, J shed 2 bases, and the junction held 4 bases outside the gene matches. CDR1 and CDR2 from the germline V gene are SGHTA and FQGNSA. The CDR3 is CASSLELAGGAYNEQFF. DNA of the CDR3: TGTGCCAGCAGCTTGGAACTAGCGGGAGGGGCCTACAATGAGCAGTTCTTC.

The V gene is TRBV19, the J gene TRBJ2-7; TRBD1 matches at 9 bases. The CDR3 is 12 residues long. The germline V gene encodes CDR1 LNHDA and CDR2 SQIVND (reference sequence). V shed 10 bases, J shed 5 bases, and the junction held 6 bases outside the gene matches. The CDR3 protein is CATIGTGNEQYF. The CDR3 nucleotides are TGTGCCACCATCGGGACAGGGAACGAGCAGTACTTC.

The CDR3 region is CASSPLAGVETQYF. CDR3 in DNA: TGTGCCAGCAGTCCCCTAGCGGGAGTGGAGACCCAGTACTTC. The V call is TRBV27, the J call TRBJ2-5, with 10 bases identical to TRBD2. The trim removed 5 bases at V and 5 bases at J, leaving 5 bases unmatched. The germline gives CDR1 MNHEY, CDR2 SMNVEV (reference sequence). The CDR3 length is 14 residues.

In its sample, this clonotype was seen many times. This sequence joins TRBV7-2 and TRBJ2-2; 10 nucleotides match TRBD2. Trimming removed 1 base from V and 4 bases from J; junction bases left unmatched: 9. This CDR3 has 18 residues. From germline, CDR1 is SGHTA and CDR2 FQGNSA. CDR3 nucleotides: TGTGCCAGCAGCTTAGTGACAGCGGGGGGGCGTGGCACCGGGGAGCTGTTTTTT. Protein product: CASSLVTAGGRGTGELFF.

There are a few counts of this clonotype. The chain combines TRBV7-2 with TRBJ1-5, with D unresolved. CDR1 SGHTA and CDR2 FQGNSA come from the germline V gene. The CDR3 has 13 residues. V shed 3 bases and J shed 4 bases, with 7 bases lying between them. The CDR3 sequence: CASSLQMNQPQHF. The DNA for the CDR3 is TGTGCCAGCAGCTTGCAGATGAATCAGCCCCAGCATTTT.

The chain is built from TRBV30 and TRBJ1-2; 8 bases line up with TRBD1. The CDR3 spans 13 residues. Losses at the gene ends were 0 bases for V and 4 bases for J; bases not matched to a gene: 1. Germline V gene lookup returns CDR1 GTSNPN and CDR2 SVGIG (reference sequence). In DNA, the CDR3 is TGTGCCTGGAGTGTAGGACAGGGCTATGGCTACACCTTC. This codes for CAWSVGQGYGYTF.

J is TRBJ1-6 and V is TRBV10-3; no definite D call. Between the trimmed V and J ends, which lost 6 bases and 6 bases, there was a span of 15 bases. Germline CDR1 and CDR2: ENHRY and SYGVKD. This CDR3 spans 15 amino acids. The CDR3 reads CAIRYEGSSNSPLHF. CDR3 coding DNA: TGTGCCATCAGATATGAGGGATCAAGTAATTCACCCCTCCACTTT.

This clonotype appeared a few times. The V gene is TRBV6-1, the J gene TRBJ1-1; unclear D gene. This CDR3 is 15 amino acids long. In germline, CDR1 is MNHNS, CDR2 SASEGT. Trimming cost V 10 bases and J 0 bases, with 18 bases left between them. The CDR3 loop reads CATTSGRGVNTEAFF. DNA for the CDR3: TGTGCCACCACGTCGGGGAGAGGTGTGAACACTGAAGCTTTCTTT.

The sample holds a few counts of this clonotype. The CDR3 here is CASSLETDYEQFF. In DNA form, the CDR3 reads TGTGCCAGCAGTTTAGAGACAGACTATGAGCAGTTCTTC. The rearrangement links TRBV12-3 or TRBV12-4 to TRBJ2-1, with a weak D call TRBD1 (5 bases). This CDR3 is built from 13 residues. Trimming took off 1 base at V and 8 bases at J, with 9 bases between the two ends.

Worth noting for this clonotype: A junction boundary mismatches the germline segment, possibly from a read error. CDR3 coding DNA: TGTACCAGCAGCTTCAGTCACAGGGTTAACAATGAGCAGTTCTTC. As protein: CTSSFSHRVNNEQFF. The chain couples TRBV7-6 to TRBJ2-1; the D gene is possibly TRBD1 (6 bases). Germline loops: CDR1 SGHVS, CDR2 FNYEAQ. The CDR3 covers 15 residues.

The chain uses TRBV7-2 and TRBJ2-3, with 9 bases fitting TRBD2. V gave up 3 bases and J gave up 11 bases; unmatched junction bases: 6. The germline gives CDR1 SGHTA, CDR2 FQGNSA. This CDR3 has 13 amino acids. This CDR3 is CASSFTETSGQYF. In DNA, the CDR3 is TGTGCCAGCAGCTTCACCGAGACTAGCGGGCAGTATTTT.

This clonotype was detected a few times. The V and J genes are TRBV6-1 and TRBJ1-5, with D unclear. V shed 1 base and J shed 3 bases, with 4 bases lying between them. Germline lookup yields CDR1 MNHNS and CDR2 SASEGT. The CDR3 sequence is 13 residues long. The CDR3 loop is CASSEDLNQPQHF. The CDR3 nucleotides are TGTGCCAGCAGTGAAGACCTCAATCAGCCCCAGCATTTT.

This clonotype was seen only a few times. The chain links TRBV18 to TRBJ1-5; no firm D call. CDR1 and CDR2 (germline): KGHSH, LQKENI. The V end lost 8 bases, the J end lost 3 bases, and 14 bases lay between the germline ends. This CDR3 comprises 14 residues. The CDR3 DNA follows: TGTGCCAGCAGTCGAGGAGGGAACAATCAGCCCCAGCATTTT. It codes for CASSRGGNNQPQHF.

This chain links TRBV28 with TRBJ1-3; D is undetermined. Trimming removed 7 bases at V and 0 bases at J, with 10 bases between. In germline, CDR1 is MDHEN, CDR2 SYDVKM. This CDR3 spans 14 amino acids. This CDR3 reads CASTELNSGNTIYF. The CDR3 nucleotides are TGTGCCAGCACCGAGCTTAACTCTGGAAACACCATATATTTT.

This chain connects TRBV7-9 to TRBJ2-5; the D gene is possibly TRBD2 (6 bases). Germline V gene lookup returns CDR1 SEHNR and CDR2 FQNEAQ (reference sequence). Trimming shortened V by 0 bases and J by 2 bases, and 10 bases separated the two germline ends. This CDR3 contains 15 residues. CDR3 DNA sequence: TGTGCCAGCAGCTTAGCCGCGGCGGGACAAGAGACCCAGTACTTC. Its protein product is CASSLAAAGQETQYF.

V gene TRBV24-1 combines with J gene TRBJ2-2; D tentatively reads TRBD1 or TRBD2 (5 bases each). V dropped 7 bases and J dropped 2 bases, with 10 bases sitting between them. Looked up from germline, CDR1 is KGHDR and CDR2 is SFDVKD. CDR3 length: 14 residues. In nucleotides, the CDR3 is TGTGCCACCAGGGGGGAAAGTAACACCGGGGAGCTGTTTTTT. Protein product: CATRGESNTGELFF.